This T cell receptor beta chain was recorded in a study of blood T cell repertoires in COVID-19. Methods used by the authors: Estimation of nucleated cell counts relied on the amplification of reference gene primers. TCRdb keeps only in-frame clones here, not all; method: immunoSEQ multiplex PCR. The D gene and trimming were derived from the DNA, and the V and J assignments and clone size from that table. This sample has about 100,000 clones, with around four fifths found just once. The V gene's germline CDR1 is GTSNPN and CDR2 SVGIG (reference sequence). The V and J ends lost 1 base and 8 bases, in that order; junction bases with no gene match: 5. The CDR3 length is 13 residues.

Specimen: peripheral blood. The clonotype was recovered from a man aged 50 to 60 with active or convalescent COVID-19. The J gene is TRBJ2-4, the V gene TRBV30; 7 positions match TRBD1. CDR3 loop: CAWSDRGEDIQYF. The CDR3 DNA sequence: TGTGCCTGGAGTGACAGGGGAGAGGACATTCAGTACTTC.